Detailed here is one T cell receptor (beta chain). Here immunoSEQ multiplex PCR was the method, and the copy in TCRdb shows in-frame clones only, minus some. The repertoire has some 2,500,000 clones, over 85% of them found once; the top ten carry around 0.37%. This CDR3 has 14 residues. Per the germline V gene, CDR1 is MNHEY and CDR2 is SMNVEV (reference sequence). V was pared by 4 bases and J by 0 bases, with 10 bases between. This record comes from a study of shared clonotypes between healthy human individuals. Study as a whole: Used for every donor were three CD4 naive, three CD4 memory, two CD8 naive and one CD8 memory plate.

All participating donors were Caucasian adults from Nashville, Tennessee. This TCR was sampled from a young man in good health. Some clones in this sample may be carry-over from other donors' samples. The sample taken for sequencing was naive CD4+ T cells from PBMCs. The subset denotes: CD45RA+ positively selected. The chain recombines TRBV27 with TRBJ2-7; D uncertain. The CDR3 is CASSWAPNSYEQYF. Written as DNA, the CDR3 is TGTGCCAGCAGTTGGGCGCCAAACTCCTACGAGCAGTACTTC.